This TCR beta chain is drawn from a study of T cell responses to AZD1222 COVID-19 vaccine. V lost 2 bases to trimming and J lost 0 bases, with 8 bases between them. The CDR3 loop spans 14 amino acids. Germline CDR1 reads SGHDT; CDR2 reads YYEEEE. Clones were sequenced by immunoSEQ multiplex PCR, and TCRdb holds only the in-frame ones, with some missing. The sample holds some 120,000 clones, roughly 87% seen once. The material was peripheral blood, obtained on day 0 of AZD1222 vaccination. The genes are TRBV5-6 and TRBJ1-2; D ambiguous. This receptor was identified in an adult in good health. The CDR3 reads CASSLTGSNYGYTF. The DNA for the CDR3 is TGTGCCAGCAGCTTAACGGGTTCTAACTATGGCTACACCTTC.